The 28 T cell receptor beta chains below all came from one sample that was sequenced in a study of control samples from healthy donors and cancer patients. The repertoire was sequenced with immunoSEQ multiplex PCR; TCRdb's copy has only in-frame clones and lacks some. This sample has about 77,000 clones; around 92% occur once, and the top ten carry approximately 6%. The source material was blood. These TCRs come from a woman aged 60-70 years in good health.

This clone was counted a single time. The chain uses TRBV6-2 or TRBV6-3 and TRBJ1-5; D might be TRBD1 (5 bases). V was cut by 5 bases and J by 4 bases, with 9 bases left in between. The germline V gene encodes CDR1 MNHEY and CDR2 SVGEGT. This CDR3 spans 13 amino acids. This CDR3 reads CASSRGENQPQHF. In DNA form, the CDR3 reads TGTGCCAGCAGTCGAGGGGAAAATCAGCCCCAGCATTTT.

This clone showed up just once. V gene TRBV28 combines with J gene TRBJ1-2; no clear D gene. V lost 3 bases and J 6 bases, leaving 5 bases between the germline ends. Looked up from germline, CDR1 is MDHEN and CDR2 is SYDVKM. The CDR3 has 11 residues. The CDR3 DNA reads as TGTGCCAGCAGTTTTAAGGATGGCTACACCTTC. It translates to CASSFKDGYTF.

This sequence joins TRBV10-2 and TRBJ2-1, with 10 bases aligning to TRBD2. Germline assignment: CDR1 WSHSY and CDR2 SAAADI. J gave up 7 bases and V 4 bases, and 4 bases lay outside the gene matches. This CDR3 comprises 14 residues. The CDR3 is CASSVLAGDNEQFF. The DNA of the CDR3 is TGCGCCAGCAGTGTCCTAGCGGGAGATAATGAGCAGTTCTTC.

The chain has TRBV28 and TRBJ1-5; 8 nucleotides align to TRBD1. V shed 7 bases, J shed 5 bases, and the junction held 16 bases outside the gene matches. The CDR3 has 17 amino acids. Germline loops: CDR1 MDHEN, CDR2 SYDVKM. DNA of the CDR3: TGTGCCAGCATTTTTAAGAGAGGACAGGGTGGGCATCAGCCCCAGCATTTT. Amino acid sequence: CASIFKRGQGGHQPQHF.

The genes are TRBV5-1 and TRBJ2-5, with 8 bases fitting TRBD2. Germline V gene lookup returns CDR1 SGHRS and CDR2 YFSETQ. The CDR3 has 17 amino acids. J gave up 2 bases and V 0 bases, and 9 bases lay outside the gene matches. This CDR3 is CASSLGGGLAEQETQYF. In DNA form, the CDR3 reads TGCGCCAGCAGCTTGGGGGGCGGACTAGCTGAACAAGAGACCCAGTACTTC.

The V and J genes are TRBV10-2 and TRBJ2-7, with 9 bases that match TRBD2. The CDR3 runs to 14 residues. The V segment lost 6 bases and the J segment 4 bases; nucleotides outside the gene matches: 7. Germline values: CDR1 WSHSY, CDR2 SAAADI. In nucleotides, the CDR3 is TGCGCCAGCAGCGAGACTAGCGGCGATTACGAGCAGTACTTC. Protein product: CASSETSGDYEQYF.

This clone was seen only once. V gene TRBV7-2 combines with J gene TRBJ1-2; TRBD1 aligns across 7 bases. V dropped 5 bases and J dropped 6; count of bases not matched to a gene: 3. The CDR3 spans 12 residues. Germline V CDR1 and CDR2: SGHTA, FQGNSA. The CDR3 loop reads CASSRQGNGYTF. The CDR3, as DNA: TGTGCCAGCAGCCGACAGGGAAATGGCTACACCTTC.

The chain's CDR3 is CASSHGELVRGDTQYF. The CDR3 DNA reads as TGTGCCAGCAGCCACGGGGAACTAGTCCGGGGGGATACGCAGTATTTT. The gene calls are TRBV7-3 and TRBJ2-3; TRBD2 is a possible D gene (6 bases). CDR3 length equals 16 residues. Trimming removed 5 bases from V and 6 bases from J, with 21 bases in between. Germline V CDR1 and CDR2: SGHTA, FQGTGA.

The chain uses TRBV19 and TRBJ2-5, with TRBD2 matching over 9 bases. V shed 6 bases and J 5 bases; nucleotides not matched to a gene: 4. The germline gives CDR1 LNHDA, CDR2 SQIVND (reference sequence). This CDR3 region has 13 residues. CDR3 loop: CASRTRGGETQYF. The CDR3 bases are TGTGCCAGTAGGACGCGGGGGGGGGAGACCCAGTACTTC.

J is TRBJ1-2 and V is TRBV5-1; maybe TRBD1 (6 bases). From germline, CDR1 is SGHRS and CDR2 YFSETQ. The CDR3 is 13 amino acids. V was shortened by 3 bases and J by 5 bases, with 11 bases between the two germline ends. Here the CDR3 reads CASSSQGKYGYTF. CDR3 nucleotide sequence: TGCGCCAGCAGCTCGCAGGGGAAATATGGCTACACCTTC.

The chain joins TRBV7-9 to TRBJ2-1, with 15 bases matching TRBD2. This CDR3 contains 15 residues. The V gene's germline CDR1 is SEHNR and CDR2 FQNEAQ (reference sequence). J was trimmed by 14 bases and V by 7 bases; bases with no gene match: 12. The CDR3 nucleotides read TGTGCCAGCACCCTATCCGGGACTAGCGGGAGGAGTAAGTTCTTC. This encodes CASTLSGTSGRSKFF.

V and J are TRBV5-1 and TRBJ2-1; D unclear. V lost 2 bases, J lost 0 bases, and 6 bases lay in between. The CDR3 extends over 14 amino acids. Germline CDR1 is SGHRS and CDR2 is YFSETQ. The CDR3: CASSFQDSYNEQFF. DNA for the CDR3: TGCGCCAGCAGCTTCCAGGACTCCTACAATGAGCAGTTCTTC.

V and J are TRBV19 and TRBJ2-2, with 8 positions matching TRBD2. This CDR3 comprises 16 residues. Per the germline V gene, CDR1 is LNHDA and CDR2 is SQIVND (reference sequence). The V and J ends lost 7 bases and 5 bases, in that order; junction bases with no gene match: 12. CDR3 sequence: CASNPHGGAKTGELFF. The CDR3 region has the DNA TGTGCCAGTAACCCCCACGGGGGGGCAAAAACCGGGGAGCTGTTTTTT.

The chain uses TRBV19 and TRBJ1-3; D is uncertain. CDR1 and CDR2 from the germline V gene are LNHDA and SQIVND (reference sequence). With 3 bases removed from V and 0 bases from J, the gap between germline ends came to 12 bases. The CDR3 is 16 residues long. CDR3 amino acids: CASSIRSFPSGNTIYF. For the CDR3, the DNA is TGTGCCAGTAGTATCAGGTCCTTCCCCTCTGGAAACACCATATATTTT.

The CDR3 DNA sequence: TGCGCCAGCAGCCTCGCCGGACTAGCGGGAAGCACAGATACGCAGTATTTT. This sequence encodes CASSLAGLAGSTDTQYF. The genes are TRBV4-3 and TRBJ2-3; 12 bases map to TRBD2. CDR3 length equals 17 residues. CDR1 LGHNA and CDR2 YSLEER come from the germline V gene. V lost 4 bases to trimming and J lost 0 bases; unmatched junction nucleotides: 5.

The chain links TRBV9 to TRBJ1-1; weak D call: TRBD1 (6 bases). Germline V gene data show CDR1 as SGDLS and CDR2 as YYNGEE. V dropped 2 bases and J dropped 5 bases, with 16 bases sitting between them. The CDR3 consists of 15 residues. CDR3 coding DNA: TGTGCCAGCAGCGTCAAGGGACATCCAGGGACTGAAGCTTTCTTT. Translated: CASSVKGHPGTEAFF. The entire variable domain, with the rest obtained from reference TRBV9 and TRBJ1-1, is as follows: DSGVTQTPKHLITATGQRVTLRCSPRSGDLSVYWYQQSLDQGLQFLIQYYNGEERAKGNILERFSAQQFPDLHSELNLSSLELGDSALYFCASSVKGHPGTEAFFGQGTRLTVV.

CDR3 in amino acids: CASSTDLGNQPQHF. Here the CDR3 DNA reads TGTGCCAGCAGTACTGATTTAGGCAATCAGCCCCAGCATTTT. The chain couples TRBV2 to TRBJ1-5; D not resolved. This CDR3 comprises 14 residues. Between the trimmed V and J ends, which lost 5 bases and 2 bases, there was a span of 10 bases. The germline gives CDR1 SNHLY, CDR2 FYNNEI.

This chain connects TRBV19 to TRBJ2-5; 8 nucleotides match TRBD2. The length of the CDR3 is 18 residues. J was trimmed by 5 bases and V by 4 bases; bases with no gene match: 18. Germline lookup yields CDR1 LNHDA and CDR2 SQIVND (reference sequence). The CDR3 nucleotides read TGTGCCAGTAGTAGAAAAATCGATACCGGGACTAGGAGGGAGACCCAGTACTTC. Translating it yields CASSRKIDTGTRRETQYF. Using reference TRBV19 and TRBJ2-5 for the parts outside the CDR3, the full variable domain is DGGITQSPKYLFRKEGQNVTLSCEQNLNHDAMYWYRQDPGQGLRLIYYSQIVNDFQKGDIAEGYSVSREKKESFPLTVTSAQKNPTAFYLCASSRKIDTGTRRETQYFGPGTRLLVL.

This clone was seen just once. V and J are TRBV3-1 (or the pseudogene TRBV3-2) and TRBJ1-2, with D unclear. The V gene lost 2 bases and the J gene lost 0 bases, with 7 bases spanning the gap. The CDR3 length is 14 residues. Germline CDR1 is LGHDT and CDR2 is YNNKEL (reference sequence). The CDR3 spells CASSQSGANYGYTF. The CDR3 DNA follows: TGTGCCAGCAGCCAATCCGGAGCTAACTATGGCTACACCTTC.

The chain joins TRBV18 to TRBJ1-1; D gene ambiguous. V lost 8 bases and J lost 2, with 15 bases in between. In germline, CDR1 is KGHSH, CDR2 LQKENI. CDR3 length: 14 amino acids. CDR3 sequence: CASLPDTRNTEAFF. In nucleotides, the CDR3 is TGTGCCAGCCTTCCCGACACCCGCAACACTGAAGCTTTCTTT.

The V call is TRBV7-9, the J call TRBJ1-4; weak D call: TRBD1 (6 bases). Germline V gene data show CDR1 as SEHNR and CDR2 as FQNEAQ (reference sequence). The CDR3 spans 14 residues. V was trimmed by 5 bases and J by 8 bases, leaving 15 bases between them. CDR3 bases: TGTGCCAGCAGCCCAGGGGCCGAGAGGGAAAAACTGTTTTTT. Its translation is CASSPGAEREKLFF.

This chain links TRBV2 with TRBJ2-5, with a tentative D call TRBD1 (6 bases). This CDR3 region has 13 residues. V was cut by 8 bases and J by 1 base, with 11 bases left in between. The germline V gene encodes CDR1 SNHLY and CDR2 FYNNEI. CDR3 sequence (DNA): TGTGCCAGCCGGAGGACAGCCCAAGAGACCCAGTACTTC. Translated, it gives CASRRTAQETQYF.

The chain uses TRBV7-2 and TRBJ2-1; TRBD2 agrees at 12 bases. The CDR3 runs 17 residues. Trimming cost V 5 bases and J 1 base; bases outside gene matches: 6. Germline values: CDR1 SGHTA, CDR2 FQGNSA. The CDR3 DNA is TGTGCCAGCAGCCTGGGACTAGCGGGTCGGTCCTACAATGAGCAGTTCTTC. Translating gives CASSLGLAGRSYNEQFF.

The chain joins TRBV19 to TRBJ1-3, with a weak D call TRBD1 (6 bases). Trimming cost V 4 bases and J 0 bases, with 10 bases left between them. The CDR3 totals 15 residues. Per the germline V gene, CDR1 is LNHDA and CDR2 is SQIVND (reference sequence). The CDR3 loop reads CASSTGRGSGNTIYF. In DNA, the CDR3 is TGTGCCAGTAGTACTGGCAGGGGCTCTGGAAACACCATATATTTT.

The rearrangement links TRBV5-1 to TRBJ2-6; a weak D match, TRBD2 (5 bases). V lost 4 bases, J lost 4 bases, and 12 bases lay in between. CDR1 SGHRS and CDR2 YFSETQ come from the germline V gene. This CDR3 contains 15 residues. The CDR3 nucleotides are TGCGCCAGCAGCCTAGCCCTCGGAGGGGCCAACGTCCTGACTTTC. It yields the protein CASSLALGGANVLTF.

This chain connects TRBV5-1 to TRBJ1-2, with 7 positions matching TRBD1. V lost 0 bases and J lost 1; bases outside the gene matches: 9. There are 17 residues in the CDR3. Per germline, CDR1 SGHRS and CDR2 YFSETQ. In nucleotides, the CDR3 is TGCGCCAGCAGCTTGGATTCATCCAGGGGGGTTAACTATGGCTACACCTTC. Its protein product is CASSLDSSRGVNYGYTF.

CDR3 in DNA: TGTGCCAGCAGCTTGGAGGTGGGGGCACCATACGAGCAGTACTTC. It specifies CASSLEVGAPYEQYF. The genes are TRBV11-2 and TRBJ2-7; a weak D match, TRBD1 (6 bases). From germline, CDR1 is SGHAT and CDR2 FQNNGV. The V end was cut by 3 bases, the J end by 4 bases, with 16 bases between. CDR3 size: 15 residues. The full variable domain, rest sourced from reference TRBV11-2 and TRBJ2-7, is EAGVAQSPRYKIIEKRQSVAFWCNPISGHATLYWYQQILGQGPKLLIQFQNNGVVDDSQLPKDRFSAERLKGVDSTLKIQPAKLEDSAVYLCASSLEVGAPYEQYFGPGTRLTVT.

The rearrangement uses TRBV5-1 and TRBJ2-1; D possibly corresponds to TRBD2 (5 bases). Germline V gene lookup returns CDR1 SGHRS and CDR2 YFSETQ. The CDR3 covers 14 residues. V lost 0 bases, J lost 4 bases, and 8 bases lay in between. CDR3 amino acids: CASSLEADYNEQFF. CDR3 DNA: TGCGCCAGCAGCTTGGAAGCGGATTACAATGAGCAGTTCTTC. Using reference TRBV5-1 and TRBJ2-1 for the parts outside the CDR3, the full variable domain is KAGVTQTPRYLIKTRGQQVTLSCSPISGHRSVSWYQQTPGQGLQFLFEYFSETQRNKGNFPGRFSGRQFSNSRSEMNVSTLELGDSALYLCASSLEADYNEQFFGPGTRLTVL.